The clone carrying this TCR beta chain was detected once. The data are from a study of T cell responses to AZD1222 COVID-19 vaccine. V was cut by 1 base and J by 3 bases, with 15 bases left in between. In germline, CDR1 is SEHNR, CDR2 FQNEAQ (reference sequence). This CDR3 region has 16 residues. Measured with immunoSEQ multiplex PCR; TCRdb has only the in-frame clones, and not every one. The sample includes about 130,000 clones, roughly 86% of them seen just once. The J gene is TRBJ1-1, the V gene TRBV7-9, with a weak D call TRBD1 (6 bases). This TCR was sampled from an adult in good health. The starting material was peripheral blood, obtained on day 0 of AZD1222 vaccination. The chain's CDR3 is CASSLVGGRMDTEAFF. The DNA for the CDR3 is TGTGCCAGCAGCTTAGTCGGGGGGCGGATGGACACTGAAGCTTTCTTT.